This TCR beta chain is from a study of memory CD4+ T cells and cytomegalovirus serostatus. Study-level results: CD4+ memory repertoires contained about 40% of the roughly 160 reported CMV TCRbeta sequences.

Repertoires were generated with immunoSEQ multiplex PCR, while TCRdb's copy carries only in-frame clones and drops some. The sample gives just under 95,000 clones, over 70% of which show up once; about 3.5% is in the top ten. This clone was seen only once. Its cognate antigen is unknown. The sort gate was single viable CD3+CD4+CD8-CD45RO+ cells for memory CD4+ T cells. V lost 6 bases to trimming and J lost 2 bases; unmatched junction nucleotides: 7. The germline V gene has CDR1 MDHEN and CDR2 SYDVKM. The CDR3 covers 15 residues. The rearrangement links TRBV28 to TRBJ2-3; 8 bases line up with TRBD1. Source material: memory CD4+ T cells from blood. The receptor was derived from an adult in good health and CMV-seropositive. The CDR3 nucleotides read TGTGCCAGCAGCAGAGGACAGGGTCCCACAGATACGCAGTATTTT. It specifies CASSRGQGPTDTQYF.